These T cell receptor beta chains were read from a single sample in a study of blood T cell repertoires in COVID-19. This table comes from immunoSEQ multiplex PCR, and its TCRdb copy is limited to in-frame clones, with some not included. The profile shows approximately 360,000 clones, roughly 80% of them singletons. The sequenced sample was PBMCs or T cells enriched from blood (not recorded which). The origin of the receptors is a woman aged 45-65 years who had recovered from COVID-19. Both conserved end residues are part of each CDR3. D genes are given only for firm matches. A row's size may be missing; if present it is once, few, many or a size class.

J: TRBJ2-7
V: TRBV19
D: NA
length: 13
size: NA
CDR3: CASSIRSNVEQYF
DNA: TGTGCCAGTAGTATCCGTTCTAACGTCGAGCAGTACTTC

J: TRBJ2-1
V: TRBV4-2
D: TRBD2
length: 16
size: NA
CDR3: CASSQVGLAGINEQFF
DNA: TGTGCCAGCAGCCAAGTAGGTCTAGCGGGGATCAATGAGCAGTTCTTC

J: TRBJ2-5
V: TRBV18
D: NA
length: 13
size: NA
CDR3: CASSAQGQETQYF
DNA: TGTGCCAGCTCAGCGCAGGGGCAAGAGACCCAGTACTTC

J: TRBJ1-2
V: TRBV5-6
D: TRBD1
length: 14
size: NA
CDR3: CASSPSDRVGGYTF
DNA: TGTGCCAGCAGCCCCTCGGACAGGGTGGGTGGCTACACCTTC

J: TRBJ1-3
V: TRBV11-3
D: NA
length: 16
size: NA
CDR3: CASSFRTAQTGNTIYF
DNA: TGTGCCAGCAGCTTCCGGACAGCGCAAACCGGTAACACCATATATTTT

J: TRBJ2-1
V: TRBV7-9
D: TRBD2
length: 15
size: NA
CDR3: CASSLATSGRYEQFF
DNA: TGTGCCAGCAGCTTAGCGACTAGCGGGAGATATGAGCAGTTCTTC

J: TRBJ1-6
V: TRBV11-2
D: NA
length: 14
size: NA
CDR3: CASSLSPQGSPLHF
DNA: TGTGCCAGCAGCTTATCCCCGCAGGGATCACCCCTCCACTTT

J: TRBJ2-5
V: TRBV5-1
D: NA
length: 16
size: NA
CDR3: CASSLGTALYQETQYF
DNA: TGCGCCAGCAGCCTAGGGACTGCCCTGTACCAAGAGACCCAGTACTTC

J: TRBJ1-6
V: TRBV15
D: NA
length: 15
size: NA
CDR3: CATSRTRWDNSPLHF
DNA: TGTGCCACCAGCAGGACTCGTTGGGATAATTCACCCCTCCACTTT

J: TRBJ2-2
V: TRBV7-2
D: TRBD2
length: 15
size: NA
CDR3: CASTAGGIPSGELFF
DNA: TGTGCCAGCACCGCGGGAGGCATTCCCTCCGGGGAGCTGTTTTTT

J: TRBJ2-3
V: TRBV19
D: NA
length: 15
size: NA
CDR3: CASSIGLGRPDTQYF
DNA: TGTGCCAGTAGTATAGGCCTAGGGAGGCCAGATACGCAGTATTTT

J: TRBJ1-1
V: TRBV13
D: TRBD1
length: 14
size: NA
CDR3: CASSVDRGGTEAFF
DNA: TGTGCCAGCAGCGTCGACAGGGGTGGGACTGAAGCTTTCTTT

J: TRBJ2-2
V: TRBV7-2
D: TRBD1
length: 15
size: NA
CDR3: CASSSQQGKSGELFF
DNA: TGTGCCAGCAGCTCACAACAGGGGAAATCGGGGGAGCTGTTTTTT

J: TRBJ1-6
V: TRBV27
D: NA
length: 14
size: NA
CDR3: CASSSAGFNSPLHF
DNA: TGTGCCAGCAGTTCGGCGGGATTTAATTCACCCCTCCACTTT

J: TRBJ2-5
V: TRBV5-1
D: NA
length: 11
size: NA
CDR3: CASREFETQYF
DNA: TGCGCCAGCCGGGAATTTGAGACCCAGTACTTC

J: TRBJ1-1
V: TRBV29-1
D: NA
length: 13
size: NA
CDR3: CSVVGQVETEAFF
DNA: TGCAGCGTTGTGGGCCAGGTCGAGACTGAAGCTTTCTTT

J: TRBJ2-4
V: TRBV19
D: TRBD2
length: 19
size: NA
CDR3: CASSIGPPRLAGGKNIQYF
DNA: TGTGCCAGTAGTATAGGACCCCCAAGACTAGCGGGAGGGAAAAACATTCAGTACTTC

J: TRBJ2-2
V: TRBV6-1
D: NA
length: 14
size: NA
CDR3: CASSDRGRTGELFF
DNA: TGTGCCAGCAGTGACAGGGGGAGGACCGGGGAGCTGTTTTTT

J: TRBJ1-2
V: TRBV7-9
D: NA
length: 13
size: NA
CDR3: CASSLRVGDGYTF
DNA: TGTGCCAGCAGCTTACGAGTAGGGGATGGCTACACCTTC

J: TRBJ1-2
V: TRBV29-1
D: NA
length: 11
size: NA
CDR3: CSVEQRGGYTF
DNA: TGCAGCGTTGAACAACGGGGGGGCTACACCTTC

J: TRBJ1-6
V: TRBV9
D: NA
length: 16
size: NA
CDR3: CASSARVNPTDSPLHF
DNA: TGTGCCAGCAGCGCCCGGGTCAATCCAACTGATTCACCCCTCCACTTT

J: TRBJ2-3
V: TRBV4-1
D: NA
length: 15
size: once
CDR3: CASSPGRESTDTQYF
DNA: TGCGCCAGCAGCCCCGGAAGGGAGTCCACAGATACGCAGTATTTT

J: TRBJ1-2
V: TRBV5-1
D: NA
length: 15
size: NA
CDR3: CASSQGHSQAYGYTF
DNA: TGCGCCAGCAGTCAAGGACACTCTCAAGCCTATGGCTACACCTTC

J: TRBJ2-3
V: TRBV24-1
D: NA
length: 17
size: NA
CDR3: CATSDSRGVGVADTQYF
DNA: TGTGCCACCAGTGACTCCCGTGGAGTCGGGGTGGCGGATACGCAGTATTTT

J: TRBJ1-2
V: TRBV19
D: NA
length: 14
size: once
CDR3: CASATDSLLYGYTF
DNA: TGTGCCAGCGCCACGGACTCCCTTCTGTATGGCTACACCTTC

J: TRBJ2-5
V: TRBV20-1
D: NA
length: 11
size: NA
CDR3: CSAPAEETQYF
DNA: TGCAGTGCCCCGGCGGAGGAGACCCAGTACTTC

J: TRBJ2-1
V: TRBV7-2
D: NA
length: 17
size: NA
CDR3: CASSPRGISISYNEQFF
DNA: TGTGCCAGCAGCCCTCGAGGGATTAGTATTTCCTACAATGAGCAGTTCTTC

J: TRBJ2-2
V: TRBV9
D: TRBD1
length: 14
size: NA
CDR3: CASSAGGGGGELFF
DNA: TGTGCCAGCAGCGCAGGGGGCGGTGGCGGGGAGCTGTTTTTT

J: TRBJ2-7
V: TRBV6-5
D: NA
length: 15
size: NA
CDR3: CASRKKGVAFGEQYF
DNA: TGTGCCAGCAGGAAAAAAGGGGTTGCCTTTGGCGAGCAGTACTTC

J: TRBJ2-3
V: TRBV5-8
D: TRBD1
length: 17
size: NA
CDR3: CASSFYRGQGLSDTQYF
DNA: TGTGCCAGCAGCTTCTATAGGGGACAGGGGCTGTCAGATACGCAGTATTTT

J: TRBJ2-2
V: TRBV7-3
D: TRBD2
length: 18
size: NA
CDR3: CASSLVASGSLNTGELFF
DNA: TGTGCCAGCAGCTTAGTGGCTAGCGGGAGTTTGAACACCGGGGAGCTGTTTTTT

J: TRBJ1-2
V: TRBV19
D: TRBD1
length: 15
size: NA
CDR3: CASSIKGDRAYGYTF
DNA: TGTGCCAGTAGTATCAAGGGGGACAGGGCCTATGGCTACACCTTC

J: TRBJ2-7
V: TRBV11-1
D: NA
length: 15
size: NA
CDR3: CASSDSFGIGYEQYF
DNA: TGTGCCAGCAGCGATAGTTTCGGGATAGGCTACGAGCAGTACTTC

J: TRBJ2-7
V: TRBV19
D: TRBD2
length: 16
size: NA
CDR3: CASSSRTSGGIYEQYF
DNA: TGTGCCAGTAGTTCTCGGACTAGCGGGGGTATATACGAGCAGTACTTC

J: TRBJ2-7
V: TRBV2
D: TRBD1
length: 15
size: once
CDR3: CATQGAGQATYEQYF
DNA: TGTGCCACCCAGGGCGCGGGACAGGCCACGTACGAGCAGTACTTC

J: TRBJ2-7
V: TRBV5-1
D: TRBD2
length: 14
size: NA
CDR3: CASSQPSGTYEQYF
DNA: TGCGCCAGCAGCCAACCTAGCGGAACCTACGAGCAGTACTTC

J: TRBJ1-2
V: TRBV6-5
D: NA
length: 15
size: NA
CDR3: CASSKGIALLYGYTF
DNA: TGTGCCAGCAGTAAGGGGATCGCCCTCCTCTATGGCTACACCTTC

J: TRBJ2-3
V: TRBV6-1
D: TRBD2
length: 17
size: NA
CDR3: CASSVLSSGRGSDTQYF
DNA: TGTGCCAGCAGTGTTCTGTCTAGCGGGAGGGGGTCGGATACGCAGTATTTT

J: TRBJ1-2
V: TRBV18
D: NA
length: 15
size: NA
CDR3: CASSASPGGIYGYTF
DNA: TGTGCCAGCTCTGCCTCACCCGGGGGTATCTATGGCTACACCTTC

J: TRBJ2-1
V: TRBV7-2
D: TRBD1
length: 13
size: NA
CDR3: CASSLGQVNEQFF
DNA: TGTGCCAGCAGCCTGGGACAGGTCAATGAGCAGTTCTTC

J: TRBJ2-3
V: TRBV3-1/TRBV3-2
D: NA
length: 23
size: NA
CDR3: CASSQDLRVAGRGEVGSTDTQYF
DNA: TGTGCCAGCAGCCAAGATCTCCGGGTCGCAGGCAGGGGCGAAGTCGGAAGCACAGATACGCAGTATTTT

J: TRBJ1-5
V: TRBV28
D: NA
length: 16
size: NA
CDR3: CASSWAWGVDSQPQHF
DNA: TGTGCCAGCAGCTGGGCTTGGGGGGTCGATAGTCAGCCCCAGCATTTT

J: TRBJ1-2
V: TRBV4-1
D: TRBD1
length: 16
size: NA
CDR3: CASSQDSGQGYYGYTF
DNA: TGCGCCAGCAGCCAAGATTCGGGACAGGGGTACTATGGCTACACCTTC

J: TRBJ1-2
V: TRBV28
D: NA
length: 13
size: NA
CDR3: CASSLDPSARDTF
DNA: TGTGCCAGCAGTTTAGATCCGTCCGCGAGGGACACCTTC

J: TRBJ1-2
V: TRBV6-1
D: TRBD1
length: 15
size: few
CDR3: CASSDPGQRNYGYTF
DNA: TGTGCCAGCAGTGATCCGGGACAGAGAAACTATGGCTACACCTTC

J: TRBJ1-2
V: TRBV5-1
D: TRBD1
length: 14
size: NA
CDR3: CASSLYRGDYGYTF
DNA: TGCGCCAGCAGCTTGTACAGGGGGGACTATGGCTACACCTTC

J: TRBJ1-4
V: TRBV20-1
D: NA
length: 11
size: NA
CDR3: CSGKGNEKLFF
DNA: TGCAGTGGCAAGGGGAATGAAAAACTGTTTTTT

J: TRBJ1-1
V: TRBV25-1
D: NA
length: 14
size: NA
CDR3: CASSERRQWTEAFF
DNA: TGTGCCAGCAGTGAAAGGCGACAGTGGACTGAAGCTTTCTTT

J: TRBJ1-5
V: TRBV3-1/TRBV3-2
D: NA
length: 15
size: NA
CDR3: CASSLGHGLNQPQHF
DNA: TGTGCCAGCAGCCTGGGACACGGCCTCAATCAGCCCCAGCATTTT